This T cell receptor beta chain is drawn from a study of cytomegalovirus exposure and HLA in healthy donors. In this sample, this clone turned up a few times. PCR primers comprised 60 Vbeta and 13 Jbeta primers. Profiling relied on immunoSEQ multiplex PCR, and the TCRdb table lists in-frame clones only, not all of them. The repertoire consists of fewer than 250,000 clones, with roughly 84% occurring once and the leading ten covering roughly 0.75%. Germline V CDR1 and CDR2: SGHDN, FVKESK. With V trimmed by 5 bases and J by 3 bases, 4 bases remained unmatched. The CDR3 extends over 14 amino acids. What was sequenced was PBMCs. The clonotype originates from a boy between 2 and 10 years old in good health and CMV-seronegative. The rearrangement uses TRBV14 and TRBJ2-1, with 7 bases fitting TRBD2. The CDR3 protein is CASSSGLGYNEQFF. The CDR3 nucleotides are TGTGCCAGCAGCTCCGGACTAGGCTACAATGAGCAGTTCTTC.